These T cell receptor beta chains were read from a single sample in a study of CD8 T cells in cerebrospinal fluid in Alzheimer's disease. Using the 10x single-cell sequencing reads, TCRdb records one entry per CDR3 protein without DNA. Recorded for this sample: more than 950 distinct CDR3 sequences. Sequencing input: cerebrospinal fluid. The receptors come from a human donor in good health. Both conserved end residues are part of each CDR3. Sizes are listed as how often the clone was seen (once, few, many) or a class if it is expanded.

v_call	clone_size	j_call	cdr3_aa
TRBV7-6	medium-sized	TRBJ2-7	CASSKTGREQYF
TRBV11-2	medium-sized	TRBJ2-7	CASSALSGAYEQYF
TRBV3-1	medium-sized	TRBJ2-2	CASSPGGSDTGELFF
TRBV28	large	TRBJ1-5	CASRLDGVNQPQHF
TRBV28	medium-sized	TRBJ1-6	CASSFGGSSYNSPLHF
TRBV20-1	medium-sized	TRBJ2-3	CSARGESTDTQYF
TRBV7-9	medium-sized	TRBJ1-2	CASSLLDRGHYGYTF
TRBV7-2	medium-sized	TRBJ1-6	CASSPRVDQSSPLHF
TRBV28	medium-sized	TRBJ1-2	CASRRTGGDYGYTF
TRBV6-5	medium-sized	TRBJ1-5	CASSRGTGINQPQHF
TRBV19	medium-sized	TRBJ2-6	CASSNLQGSGANVLTF
TRBV28	medium-sized	TRBJ1-1	CASSYLNGGGTEAFF
TRBV4-3	large	TRBJ1-1	CASSQESQGAFQTEAFF
TRBV24-1	medium-sized	TRBJ2-1	CATSDFKLVNEQFF
TRBV9	medium-sized	TRBJ2-5	CASSVLAGGGETQYF
TRBV20-1	large	TRBJ1-2	CSASVRSGLGGYTF